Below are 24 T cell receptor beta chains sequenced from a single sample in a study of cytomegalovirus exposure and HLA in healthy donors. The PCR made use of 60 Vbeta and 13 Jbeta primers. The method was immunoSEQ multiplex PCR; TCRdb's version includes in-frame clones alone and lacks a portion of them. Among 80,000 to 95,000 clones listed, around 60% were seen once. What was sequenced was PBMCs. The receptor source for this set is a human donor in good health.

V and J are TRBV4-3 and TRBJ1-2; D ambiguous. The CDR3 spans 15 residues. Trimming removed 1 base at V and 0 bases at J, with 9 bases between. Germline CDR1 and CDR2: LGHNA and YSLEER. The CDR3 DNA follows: TGCGCCAGCAGCCAAGTGGGAGAATCTAACTATGGCTACACCTTC. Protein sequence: CASSQVGESNYGYTF.

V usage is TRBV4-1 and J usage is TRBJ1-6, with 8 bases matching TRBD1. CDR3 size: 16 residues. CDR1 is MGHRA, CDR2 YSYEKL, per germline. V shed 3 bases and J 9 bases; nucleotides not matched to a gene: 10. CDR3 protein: CASSQPDRGFGSPLHF. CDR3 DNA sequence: TGCGCCAGCAGCCAGCCCGACAGGGGATTCGGTTCACCCCTCCACTTT.

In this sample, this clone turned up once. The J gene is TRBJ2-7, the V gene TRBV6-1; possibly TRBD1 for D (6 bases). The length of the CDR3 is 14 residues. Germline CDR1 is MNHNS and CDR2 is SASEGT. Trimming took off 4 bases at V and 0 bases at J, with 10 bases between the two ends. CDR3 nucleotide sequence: TGTGCCAGCAGTGCCAGGGGAAGCTCCTACGAGCAGTACTTC. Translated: CASSARGSSYEQYF.

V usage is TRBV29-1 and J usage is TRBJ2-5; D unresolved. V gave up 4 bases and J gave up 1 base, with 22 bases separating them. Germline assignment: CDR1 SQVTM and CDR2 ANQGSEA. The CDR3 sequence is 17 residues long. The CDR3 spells CSVGGNPIQAAQETQYF. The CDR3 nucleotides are TGCAGCGTTGGAGGCAACCCAATCCAAGCTGCCCAAGAGACCCAGTACTTC.

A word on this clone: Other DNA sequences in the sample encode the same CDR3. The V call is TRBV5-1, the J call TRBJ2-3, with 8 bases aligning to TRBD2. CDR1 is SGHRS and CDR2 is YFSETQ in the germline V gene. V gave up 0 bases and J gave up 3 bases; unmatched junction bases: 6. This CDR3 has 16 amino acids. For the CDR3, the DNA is TGCGCCAGCAGCTTGGCCCTAGCGGGCTTAACAGATACGCAGTATTTT. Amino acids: CASSLALAGLTDTQYF.

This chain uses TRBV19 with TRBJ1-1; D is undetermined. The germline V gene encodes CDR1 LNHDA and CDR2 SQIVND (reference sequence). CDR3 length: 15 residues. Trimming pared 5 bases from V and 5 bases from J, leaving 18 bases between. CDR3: CASSPSRGRATEAFF. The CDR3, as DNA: TGTGCCAGTAGTCCATCTCGTGGGAGGGCTACTGAAGCTTTCTTT.

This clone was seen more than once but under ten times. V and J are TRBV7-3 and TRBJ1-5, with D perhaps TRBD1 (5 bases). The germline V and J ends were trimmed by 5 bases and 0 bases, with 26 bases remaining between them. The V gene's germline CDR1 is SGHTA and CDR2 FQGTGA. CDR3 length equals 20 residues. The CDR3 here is CASSLLQIRAPFYSNQPQHF. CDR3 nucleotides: TGTGCCAGCAGCCTCCTGCAGATCAGGGCCCCGTTTTATAGCAATCAGCCCCAGCATTTT.

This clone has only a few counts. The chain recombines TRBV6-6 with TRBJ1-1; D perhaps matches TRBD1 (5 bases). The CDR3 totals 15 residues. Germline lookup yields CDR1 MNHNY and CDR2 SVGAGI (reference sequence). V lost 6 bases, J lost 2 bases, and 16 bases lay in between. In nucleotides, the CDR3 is TGTGCCAGCAGCTCCTTTAGGGGAATAAACACTGAAGCTTTCTTT. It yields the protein CASSSFRGINTEAFF.

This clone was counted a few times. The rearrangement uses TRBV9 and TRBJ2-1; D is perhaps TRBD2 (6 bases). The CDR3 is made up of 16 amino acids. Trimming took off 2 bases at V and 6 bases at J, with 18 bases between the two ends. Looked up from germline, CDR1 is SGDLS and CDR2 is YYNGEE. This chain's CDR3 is CASSVEGGVPRNEQFF. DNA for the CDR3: TGTGCCAGCAGCGTGGAGGGCGGGGTACCCCGCAATGAGCAGTTCTTC.

As DNA, the CDR3 is TGTGCCAGCAGCCAGACAGTTATGGGGAATTCACCCCTCCACTTT. Protein product: CASSQTVMGNSPLHF. The rearrangement links TRBV5-4 to TRBJ1-6; weak D call: TRBD1 (5 bases). There are 15 residues in the CDR3. V dropped 4 bases and J dropped 7 bases, with 15 bases sitting between them. Per germline, CDR1 SGHNT and CDR2 YYREEE (reference sequence).

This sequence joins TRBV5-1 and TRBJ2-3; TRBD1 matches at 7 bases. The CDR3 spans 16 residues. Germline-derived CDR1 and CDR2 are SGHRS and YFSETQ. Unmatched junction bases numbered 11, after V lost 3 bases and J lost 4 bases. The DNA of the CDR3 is TGCGCCAGCAGCTCTCCGGGGACAGCGTCCCCAGATACGCAGTATTTT. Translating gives CASSSPGTASPDTQYF. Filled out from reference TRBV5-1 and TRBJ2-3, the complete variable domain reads KAGVTQTPRYLIKTRGQQVTLSCSPISGHRSVSWYQQTPGQGLQFLFEYFSETQRNKGNFPGRFSGRQFSNSRSEMNVSTLELGDSALYLCASSSPGTASPDTQYFGPGTRLTVL.

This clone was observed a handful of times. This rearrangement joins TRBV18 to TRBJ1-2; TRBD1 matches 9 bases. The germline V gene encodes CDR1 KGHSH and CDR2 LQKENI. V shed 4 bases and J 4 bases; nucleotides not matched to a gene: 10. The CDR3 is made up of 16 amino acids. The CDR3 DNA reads TGTGCCAGCTCACGGATCGGGACAGGGCTTTCCTATGGCTACACCTTC. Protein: CASSRIGTGLSYGYTF.

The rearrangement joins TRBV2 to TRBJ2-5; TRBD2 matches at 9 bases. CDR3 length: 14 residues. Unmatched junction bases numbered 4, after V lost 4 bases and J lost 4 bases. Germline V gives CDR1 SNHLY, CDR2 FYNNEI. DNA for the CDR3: TGTGCCAGCAGTGGAGCGGGGGGAGCAGAGACCCAGTACTTC. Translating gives CASSGAGGAETQYF. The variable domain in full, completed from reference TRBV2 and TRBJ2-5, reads EPEVTQTPSHQVTQMGQEVILRCVPISNHLYFYWYRQILGQKVEFLVSFYNNEISEKSEIFDDQFSVERPDGSNFTLKIRSTKLEDSAMYFCASSGAGGAETQYFGPGTRLLVL.

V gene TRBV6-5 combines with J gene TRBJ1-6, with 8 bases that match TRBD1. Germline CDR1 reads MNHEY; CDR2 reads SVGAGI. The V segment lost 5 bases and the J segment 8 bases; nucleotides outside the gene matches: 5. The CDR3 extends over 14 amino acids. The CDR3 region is CASSRTGMDSPLHF. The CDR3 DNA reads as TGTGCCAGCAGTCGGACAGGGATGGATTCACCCCTCCACTTT.

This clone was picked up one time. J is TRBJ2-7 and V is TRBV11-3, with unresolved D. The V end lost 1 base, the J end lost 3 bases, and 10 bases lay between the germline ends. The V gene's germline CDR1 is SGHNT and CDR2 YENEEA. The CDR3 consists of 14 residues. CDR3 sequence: CASSLGPGYYEQYF. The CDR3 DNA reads TGTGCCAGCAGCTTAGGTCCCGGGTACTACGAGCAGTACTTC.

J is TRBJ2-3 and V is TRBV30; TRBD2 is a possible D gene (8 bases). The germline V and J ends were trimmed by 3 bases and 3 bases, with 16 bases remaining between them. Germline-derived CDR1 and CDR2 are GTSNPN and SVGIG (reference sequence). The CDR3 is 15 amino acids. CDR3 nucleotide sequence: TGTGCCTGGAGCCGGGGGGGACAGCAGACAGATACGCAGTATTTT. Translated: CAWSRGGQQTDTQYF.

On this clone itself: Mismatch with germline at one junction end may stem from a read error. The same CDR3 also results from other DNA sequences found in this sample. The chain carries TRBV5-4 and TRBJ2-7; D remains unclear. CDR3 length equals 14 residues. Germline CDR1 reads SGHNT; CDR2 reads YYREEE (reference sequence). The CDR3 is CASSLAGSIYEQYF. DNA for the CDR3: TGTGCCAGTAGCTTGGCAGGCAGCATCTACGAGCAGTACTTC. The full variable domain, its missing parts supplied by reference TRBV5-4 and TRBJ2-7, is ETGVTQSPTHLIKTRGQQVTLRCSSQSGHNTVSWYQQALGQGPQFIFQYYREEENGRGNFPPRFSGLQFPNYSSELNVNALELDDSALYLCASSLAGSIYEQYFGPGTRLTVT.

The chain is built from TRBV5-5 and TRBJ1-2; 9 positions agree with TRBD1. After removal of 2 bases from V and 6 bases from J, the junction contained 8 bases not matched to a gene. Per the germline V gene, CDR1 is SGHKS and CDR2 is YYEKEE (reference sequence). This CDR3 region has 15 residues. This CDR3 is CASSLNRQGGNGYTF. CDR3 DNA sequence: TGTGCCAGCAGCTTAAACAGACAGGGGGGCAATGGCTACACCTTC.

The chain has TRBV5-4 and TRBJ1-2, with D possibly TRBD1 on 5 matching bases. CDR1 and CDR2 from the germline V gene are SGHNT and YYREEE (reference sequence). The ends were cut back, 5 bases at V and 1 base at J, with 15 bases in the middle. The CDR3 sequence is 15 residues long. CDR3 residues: CASRSWGSGNYGYTF. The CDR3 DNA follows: TGTGCCAGCAGAAGTTGGGGCTCGGGTAACTATGGCTACACCTTC. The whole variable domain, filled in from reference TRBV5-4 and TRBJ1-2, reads ETGVTQSPTHLIKTRGQQVTLRCSSQSGHNTVSWYQQALGQGPQFIFQYYREEENGRGNFPPRFSGLQFPNYSSELNVNALELDDSALYLCASRSWGSGNYGYTFGSGTRLTVV.

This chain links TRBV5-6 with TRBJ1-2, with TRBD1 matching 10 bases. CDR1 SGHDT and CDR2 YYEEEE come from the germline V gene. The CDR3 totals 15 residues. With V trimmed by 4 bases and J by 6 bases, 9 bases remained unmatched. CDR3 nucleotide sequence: TGTGCCAGCAGCAACCGGGACAGGGGACATCATGGCTACACCTTC. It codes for CASSNRDRGHHGYTF.

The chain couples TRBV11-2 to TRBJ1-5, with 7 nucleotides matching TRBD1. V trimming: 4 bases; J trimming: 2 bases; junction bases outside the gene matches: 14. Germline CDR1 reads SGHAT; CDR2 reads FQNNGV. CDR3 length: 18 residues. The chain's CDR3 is CASSSGPSTGNRNQPQHF. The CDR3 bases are TGTGCCAGCAGCTCGGGTCCTTCGACAGGGAATCGCAATCAGCCCCAGCATTTT.

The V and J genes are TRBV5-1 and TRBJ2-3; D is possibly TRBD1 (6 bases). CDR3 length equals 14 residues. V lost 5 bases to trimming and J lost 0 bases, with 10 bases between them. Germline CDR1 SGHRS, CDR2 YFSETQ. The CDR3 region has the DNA TGCGCCAGCAGTCGGGACAAGAGCACAGATACGCAGTATTTT. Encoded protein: CASSRDKSTDTQYF.

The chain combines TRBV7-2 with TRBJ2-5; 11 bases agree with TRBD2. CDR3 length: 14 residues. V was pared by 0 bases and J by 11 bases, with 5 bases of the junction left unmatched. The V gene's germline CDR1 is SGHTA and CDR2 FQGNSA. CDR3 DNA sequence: TGTGCCAGCAGCTTAGCCCTAGCGGGGGGCCGTCAGTACTTC. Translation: CASSLALAGGRQYF.

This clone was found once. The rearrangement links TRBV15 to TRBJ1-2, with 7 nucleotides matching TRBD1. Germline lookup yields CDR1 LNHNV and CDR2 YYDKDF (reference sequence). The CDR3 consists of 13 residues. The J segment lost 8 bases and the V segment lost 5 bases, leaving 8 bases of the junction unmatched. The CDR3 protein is CATSDTGDRGYTF. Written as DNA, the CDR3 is TGTGCCACCAGCGATACAGGGGATCGGGGCTACACCTTC.